The subject of this entry is one T cell receptor (beta chain). Antigen: not known. Extraction of RNA preceded its reverse transcription into cDNA, which served as the sequencing template. Using immunoSEQ multiplex PCR, the repertoire was profiled, and TCRdb retains in-frame clones only, with some absent. The table shows roughly 230,000 clones, with roughly two fifths occurring only once. The CDR3 spans 14 residues. Trimming took 4 bases from V and 8 from J; bases not matched to a gene: 9. CDR1 KGHSH and CDR2 LQKENI come from the germline V gene. Treatment indicated: oral pan-JAK inhibitor, 5-10 mg twice daily. The entry originates in a study of CD8+ T cells in alopecia areata. Study outcomes and limitations: The study found that many expanded lesional clones persisted in scalp and blood during tofacitinib.

This chain links TRBV18 with TRBJ1-2; TRBD1 agrees at 8 bases. Source: CD4+ T cells sorted from blood, taken around week 37, from a patient treated with tofacitinib. The clonotype was recovered from a human donor with alopecia areata. CDR3 residues: CASSQETGERGYTF. Written as DNA, the CDR3 is TGTGCCAGCTCACAGGAGACAGGGGAAAGAGGCTACACCTTC. Combining the CDR3 with reference TRBV18 and TRBJ1-2 gives the whole variable domain NAGVMQNPRHLVRRRGQEARLRCSPMKGHSHVYWYRQLPEEGLKFMVYLQKENIIDESGMPKERFSAEFPKEGPSILRIQQVVRGDSAAYFCASSQETGERGYTFGSGTRLTVV.